A selection of T cell receptor beta chains follows, all from one sample in a study of cytomegalovirus exposure and HLA in healthy donors. The data were produced by immunoSEQ multiplex PCR, yet TCRdb's version contains in-frame clones alone and is incomplete. This table has about 180,000 clones, approximately 80% appearing once. The source material was PBMCs. The receptors here all came from a girl aged 2-15 years in good health and CMV-seropositive. Each CDR3 is given with its conserved first and last residue. The order of the fields is clone size, J gene, D gene, V gene, CDR3 protein, CDR3 DNA. D genes are given only for firm matches. Clone size appears in some rows only: once, few, many, or a class for an expanded clone.

clone size: .
J gene: TRBJ2-7
D gene: TRBD2
V gene: TRBV5-1
CDR3 protein: CASSSAGTSGFYEQYF
CDR3 DNA: TGCGCCAGCAGCTCCGCCGGGACTAGCGGGTTCTACGAGCAGTACTTC

clone size: .
J gene: TRBJ1-1
D gene: .
V gene: TRBV30
CDR3 protein: CAWSDTSEAFF
CDR3 DNA: TGTGCCTGGAGCGATACATCAGAAGCTTTCTTT

clone size: .
J gene: TRBJ2-7
D gene: TRBD2
V gene: TRBV18
CDR3 protein: CASFRGEYSYEQYF
CDR3 DNA: TGTGCCAGCTTCCGGGGGGAGTACAGCTACGAGCAGTACTTC

clone size: .
J gene: TRBJ2-1
D gene: TRBD2
V gene: TRBV13
CDR3 protein: CASSSRTSGSPCEFF
CDR3 DNA: TGTGCCAGCAGCTCCCGGACTAGCGGGAGCCCCTGTGAGTTCTTC

clone size: .
J gene: TRBJ2-7
D gene: TRBD1
V gene: TRBV9
CDR3 protein: CASSVLTDRSTDSSGYEQYF
CDR3 DNA: TGTGCCAGCAGCGTTCTCACGGACAGGTCAACCGACTCGTCAGGGTACGAGCAGTACTTC

clone size: .
J gene: TRBJ1-3
D gene: .
V gene: TRBV19
CDR3 protein: CASLQGPSGNTIYF
CDR3 DNA: TGTGCCAGCCTACAGGGTCCCTCTGGAAACACCATATATTTT

clone size: .
J gene: TRBJ2-1
D gene: .
V gene: TRBV7-6
CDR3 protein: CASSRDSYNEQFF
CDR3 DNA: TGTGCCAGCAGCCGGGACTCCTACAATGAGCAGTTCTTC

clone size: .
J gene: TRBJ2-7
D gene: TRBD2
V gene: TRBV9
CDR3 protein: CASSPGLAGGPNYEQYF
CDR3 DNA: TGTGCCAGCAGCCCGGGACTAGCGGGAGGGCCCAATTACGAGCAGTACTTC

clone size: few
J gene: TRBJ2-2
D gene: .
V gene: TRBV2
CDR3 protein: CASKDRPNTGELFF
CDR3 DNA: TGTGCCAGCAAAGACAGACCGAACACCGGGGAGCTGTTTTTT

clone size: .
J gene: TRBJ2-2
D gene: .
V gene: TRBV6-4
CDR3 protein: CASSDESAGELFF
CDR3 DNA: TGTGCCAGCAGTGATGAGAGCGCTGGGGAGCTGTTTTTT

clone size: .
J gene: TRBJ2-5
D gene: .
V gene: TRBV27
CDR3 protein: CASSLKPRWETQYF
CDR3 DNA: TGTGCCAGCAGTTTAAAGCCCAGGTGGGAGACCCAGTACTTC

clone size: .
J gene: TRBJ1-1
D gene: .
V gene: TRBV30
CDR3 protein: CAGEENTEAFF
CDR3 DNA: TGTGCCGGGGAGGAGAACACTGAAGCTTTCTTT

clone size: .
J gene: TRBJ1-2
D gene: .
V gene: TRBV27
CDR3 protein: CASSLLADYGYTF
CDR3 DNA: TGTGCCAGCAGTTTACTAGCGGACTATGGCTACACCTTC

clone size: .
J gene: TRBJ2-4
D gene: TRBD2
V gene: TRBV5-1
CDR3 protein: CASSPGGAKNIQYF
CDR3 DNA: TGCGCCAGCAGCCCCGGGGGGGCCAAAAACATTCAGTACTTC

clone size: .
J gene: TRBJ2-3
D gene: .
V gene: TRBV5-6
CDR3 protein: CASSIKPGSRLDTDTQYF
CDR3 DNA: TGTGCCAGCAGCATCAAACCGGGATCCCGATTAGACACAGATACGCAGTATTTT

clone size: .
J gene: TRBJ2-7
D gene: .
V gene: TRBV7-9
CDR3 protein: CASSLSPDSQDF
CDR3 DNA: TGTGCCAGCAGCTTATCGCCGGACAGCCAAGACTTC

clone size: few
J gene: TRBJ1-2
D gene: .
V gene: TRBV6-5
CDR3 protein: CASSPQGPSYGYTF
CDR3 DNA: TGTGCCAGCAGTCCTCAGGGCCCCTCCTATGGCTACACCTTC

clone size: .
J gene: TRBJ1-1
D gene: .
V gene: TRBV6-1
CDR3 protein: CASSWTVMNTEAFF
CDR3 DNA: TGTGCCAGCAGCTGGACAGTTATGAACACTGAAGCTTTCTTT

clone size: .
J gene: TRBJ1-1
D gene: .
V gene: TRBV9
CDR3 protein: CASSVAGATEAFF
CDR3 DNA: TGTGCCAGCAGCGTAGCAGGGGCCACTGAAGCTTTCTTT

clone size: .
J gene: TRBJ2-7
D gene: TRBD2
V gene: TRBV29-1
CDR3 protein: CSVGGTSGSMYEQYF
CDR3 DNA: TGCAGCGTTGGAGGGACTAGCGGCTCAATGTACGAGCAGTACTTC

clone size: .
J gene: TRBJ1-5
D gene: .
V gene: TRBV5-1
CDR3 protein: CASSPNGGDGNQPQHF
CDR3 DNA: TGCGCCAGCAGCCCGAACGGGGGAGATGGCAATCAGCCCCAGCATTTT

clone size: .
J gene: TRBJ2-7
D gene: .
V gene: TRBV5-1
CDR3 protein: CASAPPASPYEQYF
CDR3 DNA: TGCGCCAGCGCGCCCCCGGCTAGCCCGTACGAGCAGTACTTC

clone size: few
J gene: TRBJ2-1
D gene: TRBD1
V gene: TRBV28
CDR3 protein: CASGTGSYNEQFF
CDR3 DNA: TGTGCCAGTGGGACAGGCTCCTACAATGAGCAGTTCTTC

clone size: .
J gene: TRBJ2-3
D gene: TRBD2
V gene: TRBV5-6
CDR3 protein: CASLGNGLAGPRSTDTQYF
CDR3 DNA: TGTGCCAGCTTGGGGAATGGACTAGCGGGGCCCCGTAGCACAGATACGCAGTATTTT

clone size: .
J gene: TRBJ2-5
D gene: .
V gene: TRBV4-1
CDR3 protein: CASSQGEGMRSETQYF
CDR3 DNA: TGCGCCAGCAGCCAAGGTGAGGGTATGAGGTCGGAGACCCAGTACTTC

clone size: .
J gene: TRBJ1-1
D gene: .
V gene: TRBV6-4
CDR3 protein: CASRQGLGMNTEAFF
CDR3 DNA: TGTGCCAGCAGGCAGGGATTGGGAATGAACACTGAAGCTTTCTTT

clone size: .
J gene: TRBJ2-6
D gene: .
V gene: TRBV11-2
CDR3 protein: CASSPEAGANVLTF
CDR3 DNA: TGTGCCAGCAGCCCCGAGGCGGGGGCCAACGTCCTGACTTTC